Listed below are T cell receptor beta chains from one sample, sequenced in a study of T cell responses to AZD1222 COVID-19 vaccine. The assay was immunoSEQ multiplex PCR, and TCRdb's table has in-frame clones only and misses some. The data contain more than 75,000 clones, about 90% of them singletons. This sample comprised peripheral blood, obtained 28 days after the second AZD1222 dose. These receptors all come from an adult who received the AZD1222 COVID-19 vaccine. CDR3s include the opening cysteine and the closing phenylalanine or tryptophan. The D gene is left open where the match is weak. Clone size is not always given. Where it is, it says once, few, many or a class for expanded clones.

J gene: TRBJ2-7; D gene: .; V gene: TRBV7-9; clone size: .; CDR3 DNA: TGTGCCAGCAGCTCAACGACTTTAGCGGACAAGTCCTACGAGCAGTACTTC; CDR3 protein: CASSSTTLADKSYEQYF
J gene: TRBJ2-7; D gene: TRBD2; V gene: TRBV4-1; clone size: .; CDR3 DNA: TGCGCTAGCAGCCAAAAAGGGCTCCCTAGCGGGAGGGAGGGCGAGCAGTACTTC; CDR3 protein: CASSQKGLPSGREGEQYF
J gene: TRBJ2-3; D gene: .; V gene: TRBV10-2; clone size: .; CDR3 DNA: TGCGCCAGCAGTAATTCAATGCTTAGCACAGATACGCAGTATTTT; CDR3 protein: CASSNSMLSTDTQYF
J gene: TRBJ1-1; D gene: .; V gene: TRBV5-4; clone size: .; CDR3 DNA: TGTGCCAGCAGCTTGGGACCCCAGGCGACGAACACTGAAGCTTTCTTT; CDR3 protein: CASSLGPQATNTEAFF
J gene: TRBJ1-4; D gene: .; V gene: TRBV12-5; clone size: .; CDR3 DNA: TGTGCTAGTGGTTTGCGGGTTTACTCGGGGGGCACTAATGAAAAACTGTTTTTT; CDR3 protein: CASGLRVYSGGTNEKLFF
J gene: TRBJ1-1; D gene: .; V gene: TRBV6-5; clone size: .; CDR3 DNA: TGTGCCGTATACCGAGGGGACAAATCGAACACTGAAGCTTTCTTT; CDR3 protein: CAVYRGDKSNTEAFF
J gene: TRBJ2-1; D gene: .; V gene: TRBV30; clone size: .; CDR3 DNA: TGTGCCTGGAGTGTAACTAACCTCTACAATGAGCAGTTCTTC; CDR3 protein: CAWSVTNLYNEQFF
J gene: TRBJ1-1; D gene: .; V gene: TRBV1; clone size: .; CDR3 DNA: TGCACCAGCAGCCAACAAACGGGACTGAGGGCTGAAGCTTTCTTT; CDR3 protein: CTSSQQTGLRAEAFF
J gene: TRBJ1-2; D gene: TRBD1; V gene: TRBV24-1; clone size: once; CDR3 DNA: TGTGCCACCAGTGAGGACAGGGGAGTCGGGGGCTACACCTTC; CDR3 protein: CATSEDRGVGGYTF
J gene: TRBJ2-7; D gene: .; V gene: TRBV30; clone size: .; CDR3 DNA: TGTGCCTGGAGTCGAGGGACCTTGGACGAGCAGTACTTC; CDR3 protein: CAWSRGTLDEQYF
J gene: TRBJ2-7; D gene: TRBD2; V gene: TRBV4-1; clone size: .; CDR3 DNA: TGCGCCAGCAGCCAAGATTCAGGCGGGAGCTCCTACGAGCAGTACTTC; CDR3 protein: CASSQDSGGSSYEQYF
J gene: TRBJ2-7; D gene: .; V gene: TRBV11-2; clone size: .; CDR3 DNA: TGTGCCAGCAGCGTAGGCGTAGGGGACTACGAGCAGTACTTC; CDR3 protein: CASSVGVGDYEQYF
J gene: TRBJ2-7; D gene: TRBD2; V gene: TRBV28; clone size: few; CDR3 DNA: TGTGCCAGCAGGATACTAGCGGATAGCTCCTACGAGCAGTACTTC; CDR3 protein: CASRILADSSYEQYF
J gene: TRBJ2-7; D gene: .; V gene: TRBV5-1; clone size: .; CDR3 DNA: TGCGCCAGCAGCTTTCGTCCCTTAGCGGAATCCTACGAGCAGTACTTC; CDR3 protein: CASSFRPLAESYEQYF
J gene: TRBJ1-2; D gene: TRBD1; V gene: TRBV4-1; clone size: .; CDR3 DNA: TGCGCCAGCAGCCAAGATCTCACAGGGGCATCCTATGGCTACACCTTC; CDR3 protein: CASSQDLTGASYGYTF
J gene: TRBJ1-2; D gene: .; V gene: TRBV3-1/TRBV3-2; clone size: .; CDR3 DNA: TGTGCCAGCAGCCGGTCCTATGGCTACACCTTC; CDR3 protein: CASSRSYGYTF
J gene: TRBJ2-1; D gene: .; V gene: TRBV28; clone size: .; CDR3 DNA: TGTGCCAGCAGTCCCACTCGGGGAGAGCAGTTCTTC; CDR3 protein: CASSPTRGEQFF
J gene: TRBJ2-7; D gene: TRBD2; V gene: TRBV6-2/TRBV6-3; clone size: .; CDR3 DNA: TGTGCCAGCAGTTGGGAGGGGACTAAGAACTACGAGCAGTACTTC; CDR3 protein: CASSWEGTKNYEQYF
J gene: TRBJ2-2; D gene: .; V gene: TRBV6-5; clone size: once; CDR3 DNA: TGTGCCAGCAGTTACTCGGCCCCTGGGTTGGGGGAGCTGTTTTTT; CDR3 protein: CASSYSAPGLGELFF
J gene: TRBJ2-3; D gene: TRBD1; V gene: TRBV2; clone size: .; CDR3 DNA: TGTGCCAGCAGTGAAGCGCCCGGGACAGGTGGTGCGGATACGCAGTATTTT; CDR3 protein: CASSEAPGTGGADTQYF
J gene: TRBJ1-6; D gene: .; V gene: TRBV12-3/TRBV12-4; clone size: .; CDR3 DNA: TGTGCCAGCAGCCAAAGAGGAGCCCTCCACTTT; CDR3 protein: CASSQRGALHF
J gene: TRBJ2-7; D gene: .; V gene: TRBV6-5; clone size: few; CDR3 DNA: TGTGCCAGCAGACAGGTCTCGGAGCAGTACTTC; CDR3 protein: CASRQVSEQYF
J gene: TRBJ1-1; D gene: .; V gene: TRBV3-1/TRBV3-2; clone size: .; CDR3 DNA: TGTGCCAGCAGCCCTCAGGGTAACACTGAAGCTTTCTTT; CDR3 protein: CASSPQGNTEAFF
J gene: TRBJ1-2; D gene: TRBD1; V gene: TRBV14; clone size: .; CDR3 DNA: TGTGCCAGCAGCCAATCAGCTGGGACAGGGTATTACTATGGCTACACCTTC; CDR3 protein: CASSQSAGTGYYYGYTF
J gene: TRBJ1-1; D gene: TRBD1; V gene: TRBV16; clone size: .; CDR3 DNA: TGTGCCAGCAGCCCTCTTAGCTCGGAGGACAGGGGCACTGAAGCTTTCTTT; CDR3 protein: CASSPLSSEDRGTEAFF
J gene: TRBJ2-6; D gene: .; V gene: TRBV19; clone size: .; CDR3 DNA: TGTGCCAGTAGTGATCGTTCGGGGGCCAACGTCCTGACTTTC; CDR3 protein: CASSDRSGANVLTF
J gene: TRBJ2-2; D gene: TRBD1; V gene: TRBV2; clone size: .; CDR3 DNA: TGTGCCAGCAGTGCCCGGGACAGGGGCACCGGGGAGCTGTTTTTT; CDR3 protein: CASSARDRGTGELFF
J gene: TRBJ2-1; D gene: .; V gene: TRBV25-1; clone size: .; CDR3 DNA: TGTGCCAGCAGTGAATATACATTGCGCAATGAGCAGTTCTTC; CDR3 protein: CASSEYTLRNEQFF
J gene: TRBJ2-1; D gene: .; V gene: TRBV6-4; clone size: .; CDR3 DNA: TGTGCCAGCAGCCATAGCGACGGGGACAATGAGCAGTTCTTC; CDR3 protein: CASSHSDGDNEQFF
J gene: TRBJ1-6; D gene: TRBD1; V gene: TRBV6-5; clone size: .; CDR3 DNA: TGTGCCAGCAGGTTCGACAGGGCAAATTCACCCCTCCACTTT; CDR3 protein: CASRFDRANSPLHF
J gene: TRBJ1-2; D gene: .; V gene: TRBV7-9; clone size: .; CDR3 DNA: TGTGCCAGCAGCTTATCTGGGATGGGAGGCTACACCTTC; CDR3 protein: CASSLSGMGGYTF
J gene: TRBJ1-1; D gene: .; V gene: TRBV9; clone size: .; CDR3 DNA: TGTGCCAGCAGCGTAGTTGGCGTTCTGAACACTGAAGCTTTCTTT; CDR3 protein: CASSVVGVLNTEAFF
J gene: TRBJ1-1; D gene: .; V gene: TRBV2; clone size: .; CDR3 DNA: TGTGCCAGCAGCCCCGCCAAGGGTTTAACTGAAGCTTTCTTT; CDR3 protein: CASSPAKGLTEAFF
J gene: TRBJ2-1; D gene: TRBD2; V gene: TRBV3-1/TRBV3-2; clone size: .; CDR3 DNA: TGTGCCAGCAGCCAAGAAAGGGCTAGCGGGAGGTTGGATGAGCAGTTCTTC; CDR3 protein: CASSQERASGRLDEQFF
J gene: TRBJ2-5; D gene: .; V gene: TRBV7-8; clone size: .; CDR3 DNA: TGTGCCAGCAGCTTAGTAGCCGGAGTAAAAGAGACCCAGTACTTC; CDR3 protein: CASSLVAGVKETQYF
J gene: TRBJ1-3; D gene: .; V gene: TRBV14; clone size: .; CDR3 DNA: TGTGCCAGCAGCCAAGAAGGGGCACTTGGAAACACCATATATTTT; CDR3 protein: CASSQEGALGNTIYF
J gene: TRBJ2-7; D gene: TRBD1; V gene: TRBV7-8; clone size: .; CDR3 DNA: TGTGCCAGCAGTCCCGGGACAGGGAATTCCTACGAGCAGTACTTC; CDR3 protein: CASSPGTGNSYEQYF
J gene: TRBJ2-4; D gene: TRBD2; V gene: TRBV6-5; clone size: once; CDR3 DNA: TGTGCCAGCCGCCTCCTAGCGGAGGGATGGAACATTCAGTACTTC; CDR3 protein: CASRLLAEGWNIQYF
J gene: TRBJ2-1; D gene: TRBD2; V gene: TRBV6-4; clone size: few; CDR3 DNA: TGTGCCAGCAGTGCATCGGGAGGGCCCGATGAGCAGTTCTTC; CDR3 protein: CASSASGGPDEQFF
J gene: TRBJ1-1; D gene: .; V gene: TRBV11-2; clone size: few; CDR3 DNA: TGTGCCAGCAGCTCGGAATCTGGGCGCCGTGAAGCTTTCTTT; CDR3 protein: CASSSESGRREAFF
J gene: TRBJ2-1; D gene: .; V gene: TRBV6-5; clone size: .; CDR3 DNA: TGTGCCAGCAGGTTCCGGAGCTCCTACAATGAGCAGTTCTTC; CDR3 protein: CASRFRSSYNEQFF
J gene: TRBJ1-2; D gene: TRBD1; V gene: TRBV2; clone size: .; CDR3 DNA: TGTGCCAGCAGTGTCCGGACAGGGGTTTCTGGCTACACCTTC; CDR3 protein: CASSVRTGVSGYTF
J gene: TRBJ1-2; D gene: TRBD1; V gene: TRBV3-1/TRBV3-2; clone size: .; CDR3 DNA: TGTGCCAGCAGCCAAAGACAGGGGCATGGCTACACCTTC; CDR3 protein: CASSQRQGHGYTF
J gene: TRBJ2-2; D gene: TRBD2; V gene: TRBV7-6; clone size: .; CDR3 DNA: TGTGCCAGCAGCAAGGGACTAGCGGGAGGGGGCACCGGGGAGCTGTTTTTT; CDR3 protein: CASSKGLAGGGTGELFF
J gene: TRBJ2-7; D gene: TRBD1; V gene: TRBV7-9; clone size: .; CDR3 DNA: TGTGCCAGCAGCTTAGTAGGACAGGGCTACGAGCAGTACTTC; CDR3 protein: CASSLVGQGYEQYF
J gene: TRBJ2-2; D gene: .; V gene: TRBV9; clone size: .; CDR3 DNA: TGTGCCAGCAGCTCACCAGGGGTGAGGGCCGGGGAGCTGTTTTTT; CDR3 protein: CASSSPGVRAGELFF
J gene: TRBJ1-5; D gene: .; V gene: TRBV28; clone size: once; CDR3 DNA: TGTGCCAGCAGCCAGGGTAATCAGCCCCAGCATTTT; CDR3 protein: CASSQGNQPQHF
J gene: TRBJ1-5; D gene: .; V gene: TRBV4-2; clone size: .; CDR3 DNA: TGTGCCAGCAGCCAAGAGTGGTTAGGGGCCCTCAATCAGCCCCAGCATTTT; CDR3 protein: CASSQEWLGALNQPQHF
J gene: TRBJ2-5; D gene: TRBD2; V gene: TRBV7-9; clone size: once; CDR3 DNA: TGTGCCAGCAGCCCGTTAGCGGGAGGGCCTGAAGAGACCCAGTACTTC; CDR3 protein: CASSPLAGGPEETQYF